This T cell receptor (beta chain) was sequenced in a study of molecular identifiers for immune sequencing clone quantification. Germline-derived CDR1 and CDR2 are SGHVS and FNYEAQ. The CDR3 has 15 amino acids. V lost 5 bases, J lost 2 bases, and 6 bases stayed unmatched. This clonotype was seen at least ten times. Bulk TCR libraries were made with methods that had been previously described and with listed TCR primers. Each CDR3 protein gets one entry after TCRdb re-called the PCR reads with MiXCR. The sample comprises some 100,000 distinct CDR3 sequences, roughly 20% of which are singletons, and roughly 0.93% rests with the top ten.

Input material: naive CD8+ T cells from blood, with Jurkat cell RNA spiked in. Described subset: FACS-sorted CD8+CD4-CCR7+CD45RA+ naive T cells. V gene TRBV7-6 combines with J gene TRBJ2-1; 7 bases map to TRBD1. This TCR derives from a human donor in good health. Some libraries in this study had Jurkat cell RNA spiked in. CDR3 DNA: TGTGCCAGCAGCCTCGGGACAGTTCCCTACAATGAGCAGTTCTTC. It yields the protein CASSLGTVPYNEQFF.